The 10 T cell receptor beta chains below were found in one sample sequenced in a study of blood T cells in healthy people across ages. Next came a second PCR, run for about 7 to 11 cycles, which used a sample-barcoded 5' primer along with a J-beta primer mix. TCRdb processed the 5' RACE reads anew with MiXCR; each CDR3 protein has one entry. The sample lists around 800,000 distinct CDR3 sequences; around 25% were seen once. The data were also submitted as part of a second study, on T cells of mothers and their children.

The specimen was blood. All receptors derive from a boy aged 10-17 years in good health.

The genes are TRBV29-1 and TRBJ2-7, with 8 nucleotides matching TRBD2. Per the germline V gene, CDR1 is SQVTM and CDR2 is ANQGSEA. The CDR3 consists of 13 residues. V gave up 6 bases and J gave up 0 bases; unmatched junction bases: 4. Here the CDR3 reads CSVELAVSYEQYF. The CDR3 bases are TGCAGCGTGGAACTAGCGGTCTCCTACGAGCAGTACTTC.

J is TRBJ2-4 and V is TRBV3-1, with a weak D call TRBD1 (6 bases). The CDR3 is 14 amino acids. Germline lookup yields CDR1 LGHDT and CDR2 YNNKEL (reference sequence). V dropped 2 bases and J dropped 8 bases, with 13 bases sitting between them. The CDR3 region has the DNA TGTGCCAGCAGCCAAATACAGGGTATCCACATTCAGTACTTC. Its protein product is CASSQIQGIHIQYF.

This chain joins TRBV7-9 and TRBJ2-1; the D is unclear. Germline CDR1 and CDR2: SEHNR and FQNEAQ (reference sequence). V was shortened by 3 bases and J by 2 bases, with 14 bases between the two germline ends. The CDR3 runs 16 residues. DNA for the CDR3: TGTGCCAGCAGCTTTTATAAACCGACCCCCTACAATGAGCAGTTCTTC. This gives the protein CASSFYKPTPYNEQFF.

The V and J genes are TRBV10-3 and TRBJ1-5, with a possible D match to TRBD1 (5 bases). Germline V CDR1 and CDR2: ENHRY, SYGVKD. The CDR3 length is 16 residues. V dropped 6 bases and J dropped 3 bases, with 18 bases sitting between them. CDR3 nucleotides: TGTGCCATCAGCTCCGCGACAGCGAGTCTCAATCAGCCCCAGCATTTT. It specifies CAISSATASLNQPQHF.

This clonotype was picked up a small number of times. The rearrangement uses TRBV28 and TRBJ2-7, with 8 bases fitting TRBD1. The CDR3 is 14 amino acids. The junction had 5 bases not matched to a gene; V was cut back by 3 bases and J by 4 bases. Germline loops: CDR1 MDHEN, CDR2 SYDVKM. DNA for the CDR3: TGTGCCAGCAGTTTGAGTCAGGGGGCGTACGAGCAGTACTTC. This sequence encodes CASSLSQGAYEQYF.

In its sample, this clonotype was seen a few times. One end of the junction is discordant with germline, which a read error may explain. The rearrangement joins TRBV20-1 to TRBJ1-4; D is unclear. The CDR3 extends over 14 amino acids. Germline V CDR1 and CDR2: DFQATT, SNEGSKA (reference sequence). The CDR3 protein is CGARGAGLNEKLFF. CDR3 in DNA: TGCGGTGCTAGAGGTGCAGGCCTTAATGAAAAACTGTTTTTT.

Only one count was recorded for this clonotype. V and J are TRBV6-1 and TRBJ2-7, with 7 bases matching TRBD1. The CDR3 runs to 13 residues. The V gene's germline CDR1 is MNHNS and CDR2 SASEGT. V lost 7 bases and J lost 3; bases outside the gene matches: 6. The chain's CDR3 is CASMGQRNYEQYF. In DNA, the CDR3 is TGTGCCAGCATGGGACAGCGCAACTACGAGCAGTACTTC.

This clonotype was seen only a few times. The rearrangement joins TRBV18 to TRBJ1-1, with TRBD1 matching over 7 bases. The CDR3 extends over 13 amino acids. Germline V lookup: CDR1 KGHSH, CDR2 LQKENI. J lost 4 bases, V lost 8 bases, and 7 bases had no gene match. The CDR3 loop reads CASSPGGSTEAFF. In DNA form, the CDR3 reads TGTGCCAGCAGCCCAGGGGGGAGCACTGAAGCTTTCTTT.

This clonotype was detected a few times. The V and J genes are TRBV11-2 and TRBJ2-3; TRBD2 matches 7 bases. The junction had 9 bases not matched to a gene; V was cut back by 1 base and J by 5 bases. Germline-derived CDR1 and CDR2 are SGHAT and FQNNGV. The CDR3 has 16 residues. CDR3 nucleotide sequence: TGTGCCAGCAGCTTAGGGGCAGCGGGGTCTGGAGATACGCAGTATTTT. It yields the protein CASSLGAAGSGDTQYF.

This chain links TRBV27 with TRBJ2-6; 8 positions agree with TRBD1. The CDR3 extends over 19 amino acids. V was clipped by 8 bases and J by 0 bases; unmatched bases: 15. Looked up from germline, CDR1 is MNHEY and CDR2 is SMNVEV (reference sequence). The CDR3 region has the DNA TGTGCCAGCCGTAAGTCTGTGGGACAGGATTTCTCTGGGGCCAACGTCCTGACTTTC. Amino acids: CASRKSVGQDFSGANVLTF.